This T cell receptor beta chain emerged from a study of graft-versus-host responses after intestinal transplantation (dated by TCRdb to the early 2020s). Background on the whole study: The transplants that recipients received were multivisceral, liver-intestinal, or isolated intestinal. Every recipient was given anti-thymocyte globulin induction, followed by around three years of maintenance tacrolimus and steroids. Bulk TCR-beta CDR3 sequencing was used to track graft-versus-host and host-versus-graft alloreactive T cell clones in the graft, circulation and bone marrow after intestinal transplantation. Alloreactive clones were identified by sequencing pre-transplant mixed lymphocyte reaction products and comparing them with unstimulated pre-transplant donor and recipient T cells. The cohort enrolled approximately 24 intestinal transplant recipients including one retransplant, and a few patients lacking pretransplant specimens were excluded. Donor T cell macrochimerism was defined as a peak of at least 4% donor T cells among recipient peripheral blood mononuclear cells. Samples from a few later patients were sequenced in-house on an Illumina MiSeq with MiXCR processing rather than by the commercial service. Points the paper makes about the study in general: Conclusions were limited by the relatively low number and heterogeneity of intestinal transplant patients. GvH clones turned up in recipient bone marrow, with some appearing earlier in ileal mucosa or blood, a pattern consistent with an intestinal mucosal origin. Early after transplant, declines in HvG clones were associated with peak levels of circulating GvH clones. Patients with donor T cell macrochimerism had high GvH to HvG T cell clonal ratios in their allografts.

In the germline V gene (reference sequence), CDR1 corresponds to LNHDA and CDR2 to SQIVND. Including the terminal cysteine and phenylalanine, the CDR3 comprises 17 residues. CDR3 DNA only is kept here, 51 bases in frame from base 1. The germline ends are 22 bases apart after V is trimmed by 7 bases and J by 3 bases. On this clone: The specificity of this receptor is unknown. Per-base qualities were not stored, and no clone one base away is much larger.

The protocol used for the library was the immunoSEQ multiplex PCR assay. For most patients, genomic DNA was isolated with the Qiagen DNeasy Blood and Tissue Kit and sent frozen to Adaptive Biotechnologies for TCR sequencing. Adaptive Biotechnologies carried out high-throughput TCR-beta CDR3 sequencing of genomic DNA for most patients. The original methods were these. Adaptive's ImmunoSEQ software was the source of the TCR sequencing data for over 15 patients, while three other patients were processed with MiXCR and VDJtools. CD4 versus CD8 sorting errors were corrected by removing sequences found in both subsets at a frequency ratio below 5:1. Because the origin of CDR3 nucleotide sequences shared between donor and recipient could not be assigned, those sequences were removed. At least 2-fold expansion over unstimulated cells and a minimum CFSE-low frequency of 0.002% (template counts) or 0.001% (read counts) were required for clones to be classified as alloreactive. A clone was considered mappable if detected in the sequenced pre-transplant spleen, lymph node, or MLR CFSE-low populations of the donor or recipient. The cumulative frequency of alloreactive clones was calculated as a percentage of all sequences, weighted by copy number. The table was pulled from immuneACCESS by TCRdb, which kept in-frame rearrangements only. Such tables lose some clones; where checked, under half of the loss comes from unresolved V genes, and the rest has no known cause. D and trimming come from the DNA, and the V and J calls and clone size come from that table. The sample profile shows tens of thousands of clones; 90% to 95% of them were found once. Of the sample, more than 1.5% is held by the ten largest clones.

The time point label, as the study defines it: cells obtained before transplantation from donor or recipient. CD3+CD4+ and CD3+CD8+ populations were FACS-sorted from unstimulated pre-transplant donor and recipient cells taken from spleen or lymph nodes. The source is a human donor who received an intestinal transplant. Here the sequenced sample was unstimulated CD8+ T cells sorted from spleen or lymph node cells, taken before intestinal transplant. The V and J genes are TRBV19 and TRBJ1-5, with a tentative D gene TRBD1 over 5 matching bases. CDR3 reads: CASTTRSGRGLNQPQHF. The DNA sequence is given as TGTGCCAGTACAACCCGCTCGGGGCGGGGCCTCAATCAGCCCCAGCATTTT.